These T cell receptor beta chains were read from a single sample in a study of blood T cell repertoires in COVID-19. Data came from immunoSEQ multiplex PCR; TCRdb stores just in-frame clones and leaves some out. This table holds about 260,000 clones, roughly 85% found once. The source material was peripheral blood. All receptors come from a man in his 60s who had recovered from COVID-19. Both conserved end residues are part of each CDR3. A D gene is named only where the DNA matches it firmly. Clone size appears in some rows only: once, few, many, or a class for an expanded clone.

TRBJ2-5,.,TRBV5-4,TRBD2,CASSSNLAGGETQYF,TGTGCCAGCAGCAGCAACTTAGCGGGAGGAGAGACCCAGTACTTC
TRBJ2-3,.,TRBV5-1,TRBD2,CATGGTSDTDTQYF,TGCGCCACCGGGGGGACTAGCGACACAGATACGCAGTATTTT
TRBJ1-3,once,TRBV28,.,CASGGTEPGNTIYF,TGTGCCAGCGGGGGCACTGAACCTGGAAACACCATATATTTT
TRBJ2-7,.,TRBV10-1,.,CASSKAAKSYEQYF,TGCGCCAGCAGTAAGGCGGCAAAATCGTACGAGCAGTACTTC
TRBJ2-3,.,TRBV5-4,TRBD1,CASSFGGQKASTQYF,TGTGCCAGCAGCTTTGGGGGACAGAAAGCCAGTACGCAGTATTTT
TRBJ2-3,.,TRBV7-8,.,CASSSHTDTQYF,TGTGCCAGCAGCTCCCACACAGATACGCAGTATTTT
TRBJ2-7,few,TRBV3-1/TRBV3-2,.,CASSQRGGNYEQYF,TGTGCCAGCAGCCAACGGGGTGGGAACTACGAGCAGTACTTC
TRBJ1-1,.,TRBV4-2,.,CASSPRQELPNTEAFF,TGTGCCAGCAGCCCGCGACAGGAGCTACCCAACACTGAAGCTTTCTTT
TRBJ2-1,.,TRBV19,.,CASTMSFRYNEQFF,TGTGCCAGTACCATGAGCTTTAGATACAATGAGCAGTTCTTC
TRBJ1-5,few,TRBV28,.,CASSLSLNQPQHF,TGTGCCAGCAGCCTATCTCTCAATCAGCCCCAGCATTTT
TRBJ2-7,.,TRBV9,.,CASSVGLHGPGGSYEQYF,TGTGCCAGCAGCGTAGGACTTCACGGACCCGGCGGGTCGTACGAGCAGTACTTC
TRBJ2-5,.,TRBV28,.,CASTRSQGLQNRETQYF,TGTGCCAGCACCCGATCACAGGGCCTACAAAATCGGGAGACCCAGTACTTC
TRBJ1-4,once,TRBV25-1,TRBD1,CASGSRQGEKLFF,TGTGCCAGCGGTTCCAGACAGGGTGAAAAACTGTTTTTT
TRBJ2-2,.,TRBV5-1,TRBD2,CASRPGLAETNTGELFF,TGCGCCAGCAGGCCGGGACTAGCGGAGACTAACACCGGGGAGCTGTTTTTT
TRBJ1-1,.,TRBV25-1,.,CASSERFVTGTEAFF,TGTGCCAGCAGTGAACGGTTCGTAACAGGTACTGAAGCTTTCTTT
TRBJ2-1,.,TRBV7-3,.,CASSPPGLLNEQFF,TGTGCCAGCAGCCCCCCTGGGCTGCTCAATGAGCAGTTCTTC
TRBJ2-1,.,TRBV18,TRBD2,CASSPREALPYNEQFF,TGTGCCAGCTCACCTCGGGAGGCCCTGCCCTACAATGAGCAGTTCTTC
TRBJ2-1,.,TRBV20-1,.,CSTSDPLSYNEQFF,TGCAGTACTAGTGACCCTCTCTCCTACAATGAGCAGTTCTTC
TRBJ1-4,.,TRBV28,TRBD1,CASSGQGAGEKLFF,TGTGCCAGCAGTGGACAGGGGGCGGGTGAAAAACTGTTTTTT
TRBJ2-5,.,TRBV7-3,TRBD2,CASSLGLAGQETQYF,TGTGCCAGCAGCTTAGGACTAGCGGGCCAAGAGACCCAGTACTTC
TRBJ1-5,.,TRBV7-8,.,CASSPRPGVLGNQPQHF,TGTGCCAGCAGCCCCCGCCCAGGGGTTCTTGGCAATCAGCCCCAGCATTTT
TRBJ1-5,.,TRBV29-1,TRBD1,CSPGRGPRQPQHF,TGCAGCCCCGGCAGGGGGCCTAGGCAGCCCCAGCATTTT
TRBJ1-2,few,TRBV5-4,.,CASSLDRKGYTF,TGTGCCAGCAGCTTGGACAGGAAGGGCTACACCTTC
TRBJ1-1,.,TRBV19,.,CASTGRVNTEAFF,TGTGCCAGTACCGGCAGGGTGAACACTGAAGCTTTCTTT
TRBJ1-3,.,TRBV29-1,TRBD1,CSVEVAAPGQGNGNTIYF,TGCAGCGTTGAAGTTGCTGCCCCGGGACAGGGTAATGGAAACACCATATATTTT
TRBJ2-7,.,TRBV18,TRBD1,CASSPGGTGGYEQYF,TGTGCCAGCTCACCAGGGGGGACAGGGGGTTACGAGCAGTACTTC
TRBJ2-1,.,TRBV5-1,.,CASNPGDRLNEQFF,TGCGCCAGCAACCCGGGGGACAGACTCAATGAGCAGTTCTTC
TRBJ2-2,.,TRBV27,TRBD2,CASSPPGGGANTGELFF,TGTGCCAGCAGCCCCCCCGGTGGGGGGGCGAACACCGGGGAGCTGTTTTTT
TRBJ2-1,.,TRBV19,.,CASSIDRDSNNEQFF,TGTGCCAGTAGTATAGATCGTGACAGCAACAATGAGCAGTTCTTC
TRBJ2-5,.,TRBV9,TRBD2,CASSVGSSGGTQETQYF,TGTGCCAGCAGCGTAGGGTCGAGCGGGGGGACCCAAGAGACCCAGTACTTC
TRBJ1-2,.,TRBV6-5,TRBD1,CASSYDRGYGYTF,TGTGCCAGCAGTTACGACAGGGGTTACGGCTACACCTTC
TRBJ1-3,.,TRBV5-1,.,CASSLGTTSGNTIYF,TGCGCCAGCAGCTTGGGGACAACTTCTGGAAACACCATATATTTT
TRBJ2-5,.,TRBV7-2,TRBD1,CASSLVGQGRETQYF,TGTGCCAGCAGCTTAGTTGGACAGGGGAGAGAGACCCAGTACTTC
TRBJ2-1,.,TRBV5-1,.,CASSFLTVQYNEQFF,TGCGCCAGCAGCTTCTTGACAGTCCAGTACAATGAGCAGTTCTTC
TRBJ2-5,once,TRBV19,.,CASSIGPGRVETQYF,TGTGCCAGTAGTATAGGCCCCGGTCGGGTAGAGACCCAGTACTTC
TRBJ2-5,.,TRBV28,.,CASSLPTAGRETQYF,TGTGCCAGCAGTTTACCCACCGCAGGCCGAGAGACCCAGTACTTC
TRBJ1-2,.,TRBV3-1/TRBV3-2,.,CASSLGRTASHRGYTF,TGTGCCAGCAGCCTAGGCCGGACAGCTTCACACAGGGGCTACACCTTC
TRBJ2-5,.,TRBV11-2,TRBD1,CASAGQGLLETQYF,TGTGCCAGCGCTGGACAGGGGTTATTGGAGACCCAGTACTTC
TRBJ1-2,once,TRBV11-2,.,CASSSGHSSYGYTF,TGTGCCAGCAGCTCGGGACACTCGTCCTATGGCTACACCTTC
TRBJ2-7,.,TRBV6-5,TRBD2,CASKPSGARTYEQYF,TGTGCCAGCAAGCCTAGCGGGGCACGAACCTACGAGCAGTACTTC
TRBJ1-4,.,TRBV10-2,.,CASKTGRDNEKLFF,TGCGCCAGCAAGACAGGACGGGATAATGAAAAACTGTTTTTT
TRBJ1-1,.,TRBV12-3/TRBV12-4,.,CASRSTGTQKAFF,TGTGCCAGCAGGTCCACCGGGACACAAAAAGCTTTCTTT
TRBJ2-5,.,TRBV19,.,CASSVQGGETQYF,TGTGCCAGTAGTGTACAGGGAGGGGAGACCCAGTACTTC
TRBJ2-3,.,TRBV2,TRBD2,CASMGGGVDTQYF,TGTGCCAGCATGGGCGGGGGGGTGGATACGCAGTATTTT
TRBJ1-1,.,TRBV5-1,TRBD1,CASSRPIPGQGNTEAFF,TGCGCCAGCAGCCGCCCGATACCGGGACAGGGGAACACTGAAGCTTTCTTT
TRBJ2-1,.,TRBV18,.,CASSPLPRGYNEQFF,TGTGCCAGCTCACCTTTACCCAGGGGATACAATGAGCAGTTCTTC
TRBJ1-2,.,TRBV6-5,TRBD1,CASSSTGKYGYTF,TGTGCCAGCAGCTCGACAGGGAAATATGGCTACACCTTC
TRBJ2-3,.,TRBV6-5,TRBD2,CASSYSGLAGSDTQYF,TGTGCCAGCAGTTACTCGGGACTAGCGGGGTCAGATACGCAGTATTTT
TRBJ2-1,.,TRBV5-4,.,CASSSNRENEQFF,TGTGCCAGCAGCTCGAACAGGGAAAATGAGCAGTTCTTC
TRBJ2-5,.,TRBV14,.,CASSQDNRQETQYF,TGTGCCAGCAGCCAAGATAATCGTCAAGAGACCCAGTACTTC
TRBJ1-2,.,TRBV6-5,TRBD1,CASSTTGGVYGYTF,TGTGCCAGCAGTACCACAGGGGGCGTTTATGGCTACACCTTC
TRBJ2-3,.,TRBV30,.,CAWSVPPADTQYF,TGTGCCTGGAGCGTCCCCCCCGCAGATACGCAGTATTTT
TRBJ1-1,.,TRBV5-1,.,CASSLDPGPGGSRTEAFF,TGCGCCAGCAGCTTGGATCCGGGCCCCGGGGGGAGTCGGACTGAAGCTTTCTTT
TRBJ2-5,once,TRBV24-1,.,CATSDNTVGEETQYF,TGTGCCACCAGTGATAACACCGTCGGGGAAGAGACCCAGTACTTC
TRBJ2-1,.,TRBV29-1,TRBD1,CSVGAVDRGFDEQFF,TGCAGCGTTGGGGCCGTGGACAGGGGTTTCGATGAGCAGTTCTTC
TRBJ2-7,once,TRBV5-4,TRBD2,CASSLVGGFYEQYF,TGTGCCAGCAGCTTGGTGGGAGGGTTCTACGAGCAGTACTTC
TRBJ2-1,.,TRBV5-4,.,CASSLPGRGTYNEQFF,TGTGCCAGCAGCTTGCCTGGGCGCGGGACTTACAATGAGCAGTTCTTC
TRBJ2-7,.,TRBV5-6,.,CASSLVGQGYEQYF,TGTGCCAGCAGCTTGGTAGGCCAGGGCTACGAGCAGTACTTC